This entry is about one T cell receptor (beta chain). Method: immunoSEQ multiplex PCR; TCRdb's copy keeps in-frame clones and lacks some. This sample has 35,000 or so clones, with about three quarters found just once. During colonoscopy, one to two rectal pinch biopsies were collected. This entry is derived from a study of pediatric ulcerative colitis. This CDR3 region has 14 residues. Germline assignment: CDR1 SGHAT and CDR2 FQNNGV. V shed 0 bases and J shed 7 bases, with 12 bases lying between them. The J gene is TRBJ2-5, the V gene TRBV11-2; TRBD1 is a possible D gene (5 bases). The clonotype originates from a boy between 10 and 17 years old with moderate ulcerative colitis. Input material: gut tissue. CDR3 loop: CASSLDTGTGTQYF. In DNA form, the CDR3 reads TGTGCCAGCAGCTTAGATACCGGCACAGGGACCCAGTACTTC.